The next 27 T cell receptor beta chains were all read from a single sample in a study of blood T cell repertoires in COVID-19. The repertoire was sequenced with immunoSEQ multiplex PCR; TCRdb's copy has only in-frame clones and lacks some. The sample shows 30,000 to 35,000 clones, approximately 80% of them seen only once. Input material: peripheral blood. These receptors all stem from a woman aged 60 to 75 with acute or convalescent COVID-19.

The chain links TRBV10-3 to TRBJ2-5; TRBD1 matches at 7 bases. The CDR3 spans 14 residues. Germline V lookup: CDR1 ENHRY, CDR2 SYGVKD. V was clipped by 6 bases and J by 0 bases; unmatched bases: 4. CDR3 residues: CAISVTGYQETQYF. The CDR3 DNA reads as TGTGCCATCAGCGTGACAGGGTACCAAGAGACCCAGTACTTC.

This CDR3 reads CASSQGQGPRTGELFF. The CDR3 DNA reads TGCGCCAGCAGCCAGGGACAGGGACCCCGCACCGGGGAGCTGTTTTTT. V and J are TRBV4-1 and TRBJ2-2, with 9 bases fitting TRBD1. CDR3 length: 16 residues. The germline gives CDR1 MGHRA, CDR2 YSYEKL. The ends lost 3 bases at V and 4 bases at J; junction bases unmatched: 6.

The V and J genes are TRBV4-1 and TRBJ2-3; no clear D. Germline V lookup: CDR1 MGHRA, CDR2 YSYEKL. The CDR3 runs 14 residues. V lost 4 bases to trimming and J lost 2 bases, with 10 bases between them. CDR3 in amino acids: CASSLGGDTDTQYF. Written as DNA, the CDR3 is TGCGCCAGCAGCCTGGGTGGAGACACAGATACGCAGTATTTT.

The chain combines TRBV6-6 with TRBJ1-5; possibly TRBD1 for D (5 bases). V was clipped by 4 bases and J by 3 bases, with 16 bases between them. The CDR3 has 16 amino acids. CDR1 is MNHNY and CDR2 is SVGAGI in the germline V gene (reference sequence). The CDR3, as DNA: TGTGCCAGCAGTTCACGACCCGCGGGGGTCAATCAGCCCCAGCATTTT. It encodes CASSSRPAGVNQPQHF.

The chain uses TRBV27 and TRBJ2-1, with D possibly matching TRBD2 (5 bases). The germline CDR1 and CDR2 sequences are MNHEY and SMNVEV (reference sequence). The CDR3 is 15 residues long. The V end was cut by 5 bases, the J end by 3 bases, with 14 bases between. The CDR3 DNA reads as TGTGCCAGCAGTCTACGCCCGGCGGGCTACAATGAGCAGTTCTTC. Translating gives CASSLRPAGYNEQFF.

The rearrangement uses TRBV7-9 and TRBJ2-7; no clear D. CDR3 length: 15 residues. Trimming left V 1 base short and J 0 bases short, with 10 bases between. Germline V CDR1 and CDR2: SEHNR, FQNEAQ (reference sequence). DNA of the CDR3: TGTGCCAGCAGCTTAGTTGAGGAGCCCTCCTACGAGCAGTACTTC. This codes for CASSLVEEPSYEQYF.

V is TRBV6-2 or TRBV6-3 and J is TRBJ1-1, with D tentatively TRBD1 (6 bases). The germline V and J ends were trimmed by 5 bases and 1 base, with 11 bases remaining between them. Germline-derived CDR1 and CDR2 are MNHEY and SVGEGT. The CDR3 is 14 residues long. This chain's CDR3 is CASSVRGPNTEAFF. CDR3 sequence (DNA): TGTGCCAGCAGTGTCAGGGGACCGAACACTGAAGCTTTCTTT.

The chain combines TRBV4-2 with TRBJ2-1; 13 positions agree with TRBD2. CDR1 LGHNA and CDR2 YNFKEQ come from the germline V gene. With V trimmed by 1 base and J by 7 bases, 1 base remained unmatched. The CDR3 consists of 15 residues. The CDR3 nucleotides read TGTGCCAGCAGCCAAGGGACTAGCGGGGGAAATGAGCAGTTCTTC. Protein: CASSQGTSGGNEQFF.

This clone was seen a handful of times. CDR3 amino acids: CASSQRDRVLQPQHF. CDR3 DNA sequence: TGCGCCAGCAGCCAAAGGGACAGGGTGTTACAGCCCCAGCATTTT. This chain uses TRBV4-1 with TRBJ1-5, with TRBD1 matching 9 bases. The CDR3 has 15 residues. The J segment lost 7 bases and the V segment lost 2 bases, leaving 6 bases of the junction unmatched. Per germline, CDR1 MGHRA and CDR2 YSYEKL.

V usage is TRBV19 and J usage is TRBJ2-6; tentative D call: TRBD1 (6 bases). V dropped 1 base and J dropped 0 bases, with 10 bases sitting between them. The CDR3 length is 17 residues. Germline V lookup: CDR1 LNHDA, CDR2 SQIVND (reference sequence). The CDR3 sequence: CASSIAWDNSGANVLTF. The CDR3 region has the DNA TGTGCCAGTAGTATAGCCTGGGACAACTCTGGGGCCAACGTCCTGACTTTC.

This rearrangement joins TRBV7-2 to TRBJ1-1; D may be TRBD1 (6 bases). Trimming shortened V by 4 bases and J by 4 bases, and 13 bases separated the two germline ends. The CDR3 has 14 amino acids. Germline CDR1 SGHTA, CDR2 FQGNSA. The CDR3 nucleotides are TGTGCCAGCAGCTCACCCACAGGGTTCACTGAAGCTTTCTTT. Amino acids: CASSSPTGFTEAFF.

This clone appeared a single time. This sequence joins TRBV19 and TRBJ2-7; TRBD2 aligns across 9 bases. The CDR3 loop spans 18 amino acids. Trimming took 5 bases from V and 0 from J; bases not matched to a gene: 14. Per germline, CDR1 LNHDA and CDR2 SQIVND (reference sequence). Here the CDR3 reads CASSLDAPTSGGSYEQYF. CDR3 coding DNA: TGTGCCAGTAGTCTCGACGCACCGACTAGCGGCGGCTCCTACGAGCAGTACTTC.

V gene TRBV7-7 combines with J gene TRBJ2-1; 9 nucleotides line up with TRBD2. CDR3 length: 15 amino acids. In germline, CDR1 is SSHAT, CDR2 FNYEAQ (reference sequence). The V segment lost 2 bases and the J segment 8 bases; nucleotides outside the gene matches: 7. CDR3 sequence: CASSLRRGGRDEQFF. CDR3 in DNA: TGTGCCAGCAGCTTACGGCGGGGGGGCCGGGATGAGCAGTTCTTC.

This chain connects TRBV28 to TRBJ2-7; no definite D call. The germline V and J ends were trimmed by 3 bases and 6 bases, with 12 bases remaining between them. The germline V gene encodes CDR1 MDHEN and CDR2 SYDVKM. The CDR3 has 13 residues. CDR3 DNA sequence: TGTGCCAGCAGTTTGGAAGCGCCTTTCGAGCAGTACTTC. This sequence encodes CASSLEAPFEQYF.

The chain employs TRBV29-1 and TRBJ1-2, with D tentatively TRBD1 (5 bases). Between the trimmed V and J ends, which lost 3 bases and 2 bases, there was a span of 10 bases. The CDR3 sequence is 13 residues long. From germline, CDR1 is SQVTM and CDR2 ANQGSEA. This CDR3 is CSVEAGPNYGYTF. The CDR3 region has the DNA TGCAGCGTTGAGGCAGGGCCAAACTATGGCTACACCTTC.

Only a few counts were recorded for this clone. V usage is TRBV29-1 and J usage is TRBJ2-5, with 9 bases fitting TRBD2. The CDR3 is 13 amino acids. The germline V gene has CDR1 SQVTM and CDR2 ANQGSEA. With 4 bases clipped from V and 4 bases from J, the junction kept 4 bases outside the gene matches. CDR3 region: CSVGAGGGETQYF. Written as DNA, the CDR3 is TGCAGCGTTGGCGCGGGGGGGGGAGAGACCCAGTACTTC.

V usage is TRBV4-2 and J usage is TRBJ1-3; D gene ambiguous. Germline V CDR1 and CDR2: LGHNA, YNFKEQ. The CDR3 contains 15 residues. The germline V and J ends were trimmed by 3 bases and 2 bases, with 11 bases remaining between them. CDR3 DNA sequence: TGTGCCAGCAGCCAGCTTGGTGGGCCTGGAAACACCATATATTTT. Its protein product is CASSQLGGPGNTIYF.

The genes are TRBV10-3 and TRBJ1-5, with 12 positions matching TRBD1. V lost 6 bases and J lost 6; bases outside the gene matches: 6. The CDR3 extends over 15 amino acids. Germline assignment: CDR1 ENHRY and CDR2 SYGVKD. The CDR3 sequence is CAIREGQGAGQPQHF. The CDR3 nucleotides are TGTGCCATCAGAGAGGGACAGGGGGCTGGTCAGCCCCAGCATTTT.

J is TRBJ1-6 and V is TRBV18; tentative D call: TRBD1 (6 bases). Between the trimmed V and J ends, which lost 3 bases and 8 bases, there was a span of 14 bases. In germline, CDR1 is KGHSH, CDR2 LQKENI. CDR3 length: 15 residues. The CDR3: CASSPADSLHSPLHF. DNA for the CDR3: TGTGCCAGCTCACCGGCGGACAGTCTTCATTCACCCCTCCACTTT.

V gene TRBV19 combines with J gene TRBJ1-2; the match to TRBD1 covers 9 bases. Unmatched junction bases numbered 17, after V lost 5 bases and J lost 4 bases. Germline lookup yields CDR1 LNHDA and CDR2 SQIVND (reference sequence). CDR3 size: 18 residues. The CDR3 here is CASSFSSRQGGPGYGYTF. CDR3 DNA sequence: TGTGCCAGTAGTTTCTCGTCGCGACAGGGGGGACCAGGCTATGGCTACACCTTC.

The rearrangement joins TRBV2 to TRBJ2-7; D not certain. CDR1 and CDR2 (germline): SNHLY, FYNNEI. V lost 6 bases and J lost 5, with 11 bases in between. The CDR3 totals 12 residues. CDR3 DNA sequence: TGTGCCAGCAGCATCTCGTCGGACGAGCAGTACTTC. Translating gives CASSISSDEQYF.

The rearrangement links TRBV11-2 to TRBJ2-6, with D possibly being TRBD1 (5 bases). The germline V gene has CDR1 SGHAT and CDR2 FQNNGV. Between the trimmed V and J ends, which lost 5 bases and 2 bases, there was a span of 16 bases. The CDR3 length is 17 residues. CDR3 sequence reads: CASSPFFGATGANVLTF. The CDR3 DNA reads as TGTGCCAGCAGCCCGTTTTTTGGGGCAACTGGGGCCAACGTCCTGACTTTC.

This clone was detected a few times. The chain uses TRBV28 and TRBJ2-4, with 8 bases aligning to TRBD1. V gave up 10 bases and J gave up 7 bases; unmatched junction bases: 12. CDR1 MDHEN and CDR2 SYDVKM come from the germline V gene. CDR3 size: 14 residues. CDR3 residues: CATEPGQGENIQYF. The CDR3 DNA follows: TGTGCCACCGAACCCGGACAGGGTGAGAACATTCAGTACTTC.

This chain joins TRBV28 and TRBJ2-7; D call uncertain. Trimming left V 6 bases short and J 2 bases short, with 8 bases between. The CDR3 consists of 12 residues. Germline V lookup: CDR1 MDHEN, CDR2 SYDVKM. The CDR3 DNA follows: TGTGCCAGCAGAACAAGTGCCTACGAGCAGTACTTC. Its translation: CASRTSAYEQYF.

The chain combines TRBV28 with TRBJ1-2, with TRBD1 identical over 8 bases. The V segment lost 4 bases and the J segment 5 bases; nucleotides outside the gene matches: 9. The CDR3 is 15 amino acids. Germline V lookup: CDR1 MDHEN, CDR2 SYDVKM. The CDR3 DNA sequence: TGTGCCAGCAGTTCCTCGACAGGGGTTAATTATGGCTACACCTTC. The encoded protein is CASSSSTGVNYGYTF.

The rearrangement links TRBV18 to TRBJ1-1; 8 nucleotides match TRBD1. The length of the CDR3 is 13 residues. V dropped 4 bases and J dropped 6; count of bases not matched to a gene: 4. CDR1 is KGHSH, CDR2 LQKENI, per germline. CDR3 loop: CASSRQGAAEAFF. CDR3 DNA: TGTGCCAGCTCACGCCAGGGGGCGGCTGAAGCTTTCTTT.

The chain uses TRBV5-5 and TRBJ2-7; 7 nucleotides match TRBD1. The CDR3 runs 13 residues. Germline CDR1 and CDR2: SGHKS and YYEKEE (reference sequence). V lost 2 bases and J lost 6; bases outside the gene matches: 5. The CDR3 DNA reads TGTGCCAGCAGCTTACTACAGGGGAGCGAGCAGTACTTC. Protein sequence: CASSLLQGSEQYF.